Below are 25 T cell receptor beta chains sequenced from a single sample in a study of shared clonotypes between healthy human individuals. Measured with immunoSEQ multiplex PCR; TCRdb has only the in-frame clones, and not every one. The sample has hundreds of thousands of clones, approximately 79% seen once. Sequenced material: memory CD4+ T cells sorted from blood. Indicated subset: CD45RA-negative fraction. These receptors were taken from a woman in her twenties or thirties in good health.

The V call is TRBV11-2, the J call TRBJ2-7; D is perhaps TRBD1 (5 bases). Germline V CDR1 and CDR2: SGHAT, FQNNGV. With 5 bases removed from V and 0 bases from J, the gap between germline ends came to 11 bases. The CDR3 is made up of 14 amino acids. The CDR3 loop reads CASSMQGDSYEQYF. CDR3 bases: TGTGCCAGCAGCATGCAGGGTGACTCCTACGAGCAGTACTTC.

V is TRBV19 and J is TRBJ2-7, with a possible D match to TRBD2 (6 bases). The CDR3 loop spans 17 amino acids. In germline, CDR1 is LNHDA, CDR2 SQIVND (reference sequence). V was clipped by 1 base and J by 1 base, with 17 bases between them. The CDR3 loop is CASSIGPTGRGSYEQYF. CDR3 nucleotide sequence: TGTGCCAGTAGTATAGGGCCCACCGGGCGGGGATCCTACGAGCAGTACTTC.

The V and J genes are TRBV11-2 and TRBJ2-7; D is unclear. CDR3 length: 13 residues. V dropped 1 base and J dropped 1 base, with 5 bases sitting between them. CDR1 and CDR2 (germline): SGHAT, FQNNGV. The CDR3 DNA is TGTGCCAGCAGCTTAGTACAGTCCTACGAGCAGTACTTC. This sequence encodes CASSLVQSYEQYF.

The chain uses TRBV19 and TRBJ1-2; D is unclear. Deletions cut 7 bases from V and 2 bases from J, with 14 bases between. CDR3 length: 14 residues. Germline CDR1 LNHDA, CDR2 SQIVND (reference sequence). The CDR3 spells CASIGGRVNYGYTF. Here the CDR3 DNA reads TGTGCCAGTATCGGTGGAAGGGTCAACTATGGCTACACCTTC.

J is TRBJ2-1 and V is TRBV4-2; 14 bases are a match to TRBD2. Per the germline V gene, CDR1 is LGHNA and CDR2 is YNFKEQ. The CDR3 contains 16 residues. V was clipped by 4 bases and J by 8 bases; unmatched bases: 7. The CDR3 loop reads CASSLRLAGGPDEQFF. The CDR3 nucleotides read TGTGCCAGCAGCCTCAGACTAGCGGGAGGGCCCGATGAGCAGTTCTTC.

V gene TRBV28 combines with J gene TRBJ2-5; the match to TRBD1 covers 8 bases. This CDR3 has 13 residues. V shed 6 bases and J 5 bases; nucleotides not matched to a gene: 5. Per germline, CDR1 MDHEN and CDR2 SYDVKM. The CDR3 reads CASRPGQGETQYF. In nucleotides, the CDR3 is TGTGCCAGCAGGCCAGGACAGGGTGAGACCCAGTACTTC.

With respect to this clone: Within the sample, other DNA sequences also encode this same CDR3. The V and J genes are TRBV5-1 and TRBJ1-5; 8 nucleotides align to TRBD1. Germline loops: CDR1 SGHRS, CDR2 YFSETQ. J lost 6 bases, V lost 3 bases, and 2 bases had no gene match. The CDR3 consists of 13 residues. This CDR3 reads CASSSDRGQPQHF. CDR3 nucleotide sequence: TGCGCCAGCAGCTCTGACAGGGGTCAGCCCCAGCATTTT.

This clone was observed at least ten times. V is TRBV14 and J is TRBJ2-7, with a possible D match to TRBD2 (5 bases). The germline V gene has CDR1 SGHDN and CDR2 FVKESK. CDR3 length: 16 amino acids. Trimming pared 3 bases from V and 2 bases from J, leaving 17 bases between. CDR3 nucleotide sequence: TGTGCCAGCAGCCAGATTCTGGGGAGCCCCCCCTACGAGCAGTACTTC. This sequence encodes CASSQILGSPPYEQYF.

The CDR3 bases are TGTGCCAGCAAGAGTGAACCCCGCACAGATACGCAGTATTTT. It is translated as CASKSEPRTDTQYF. The rearrangement joins TRBV27 to TRBJ2-3; D is ambiguous. V was cut by 7 bases and J by 1 base, with 12 bases left in between. CDR3 length: 14 amino acids. The germline CDR1 and CDR2 sequences are MNHEY and SMNVEV (reference sequence).

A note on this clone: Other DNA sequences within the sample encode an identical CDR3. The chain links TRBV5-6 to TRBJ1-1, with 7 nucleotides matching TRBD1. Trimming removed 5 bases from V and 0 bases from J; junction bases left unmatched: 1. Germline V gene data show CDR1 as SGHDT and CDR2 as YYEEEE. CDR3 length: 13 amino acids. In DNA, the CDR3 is TGTGCCAGCAGGACAGGGATGAACACTGAAGCTTTCTTT. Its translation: CASRTGMNTEAFF.

As DNA, the CDR3 is TGCAGCGTTGAAGTGGCAACTTCGAGGTTTGACAATGAGCAGTTCTTC. Its translation: CSVEVATSRFDNEQFF. The J gene is TRBJ2-1, the V gene TRBV29-1; D unclear. The germline V gene has CDR1 SQVTM and CDR2 ANQGSEA. V was trimmed by 1 base and J by 5 bases, leaving 18 bases between them. The CDR3 loop spans 16 amino acids.

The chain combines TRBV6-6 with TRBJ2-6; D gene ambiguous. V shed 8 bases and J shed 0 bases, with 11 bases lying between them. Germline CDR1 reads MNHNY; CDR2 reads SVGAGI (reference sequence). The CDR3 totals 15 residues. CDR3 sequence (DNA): TGTGCCAGCGCGGTATTACCCTCTGGGGCCAACGTCCTGACTTTC. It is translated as CASAVLPSGANVLTF.

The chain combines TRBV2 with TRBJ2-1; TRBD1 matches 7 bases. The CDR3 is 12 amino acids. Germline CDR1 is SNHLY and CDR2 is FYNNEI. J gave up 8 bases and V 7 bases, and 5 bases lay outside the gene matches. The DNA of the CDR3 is TGTGCCAGCACTCAGACAGGGCATGAGCAGTTCTTC. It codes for CASTQTGHEQFF.

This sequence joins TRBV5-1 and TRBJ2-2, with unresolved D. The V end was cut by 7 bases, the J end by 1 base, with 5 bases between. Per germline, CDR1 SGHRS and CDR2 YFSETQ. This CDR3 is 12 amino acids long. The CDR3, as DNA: TGCGCCAGCTGGGAGAACACCGGGGAGCTGTTTTTT. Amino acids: CASWENTGELFF.

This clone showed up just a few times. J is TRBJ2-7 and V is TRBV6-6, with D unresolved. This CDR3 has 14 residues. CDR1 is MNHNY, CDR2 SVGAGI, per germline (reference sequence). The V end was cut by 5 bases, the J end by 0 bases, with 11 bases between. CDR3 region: CASSRSLDSYEQYF. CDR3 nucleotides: TGTGCCAGCAGTCGTTCCCTAGACTCCTACGAGCAGTACTTC.

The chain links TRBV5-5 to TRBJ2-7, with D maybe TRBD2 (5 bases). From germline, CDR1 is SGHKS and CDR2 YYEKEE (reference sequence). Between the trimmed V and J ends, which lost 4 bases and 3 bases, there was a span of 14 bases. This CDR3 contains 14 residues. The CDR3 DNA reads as TGTGCCAGCAGCCATGCTAGCACGAACTACGAGCAGTACTTC. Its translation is CASSHASTNYEQYF.

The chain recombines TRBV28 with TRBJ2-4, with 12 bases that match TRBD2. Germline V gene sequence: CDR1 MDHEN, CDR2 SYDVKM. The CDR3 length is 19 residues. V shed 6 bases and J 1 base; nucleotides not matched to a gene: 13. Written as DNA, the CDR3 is TGTGCCAGCAGCCCCGGACTAGCGGGGCCAAATGGGGCCAAAAACATTCAGTACTTC. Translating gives CASSPGLAGPNGAKNIQYF.

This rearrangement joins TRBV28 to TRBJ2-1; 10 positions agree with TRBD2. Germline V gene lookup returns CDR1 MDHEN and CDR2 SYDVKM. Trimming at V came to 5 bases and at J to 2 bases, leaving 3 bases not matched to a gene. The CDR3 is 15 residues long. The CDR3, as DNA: TGTGCCAGCAGTGTGAGCGGGAGGGCCTACAATGAGCAGTTCTTC. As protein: CASSVSGRAYNEQFF.

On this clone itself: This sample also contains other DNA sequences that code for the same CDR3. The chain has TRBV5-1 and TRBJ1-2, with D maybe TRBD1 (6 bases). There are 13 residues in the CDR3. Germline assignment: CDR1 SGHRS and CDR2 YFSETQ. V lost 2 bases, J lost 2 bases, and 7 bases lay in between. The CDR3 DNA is TGCGCCAGCAGCTTAGACAGGAACTATGGCTACACCTTC. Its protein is CASSLDRNYGYTF.

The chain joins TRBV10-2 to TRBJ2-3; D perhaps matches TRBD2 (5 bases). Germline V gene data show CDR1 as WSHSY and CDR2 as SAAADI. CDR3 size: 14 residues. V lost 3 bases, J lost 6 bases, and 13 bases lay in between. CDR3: CASSDGVGMDTQYF. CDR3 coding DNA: TGCGCCAGCAGTGACGGGGTCGGTATGGATACGCAGTATTTT.

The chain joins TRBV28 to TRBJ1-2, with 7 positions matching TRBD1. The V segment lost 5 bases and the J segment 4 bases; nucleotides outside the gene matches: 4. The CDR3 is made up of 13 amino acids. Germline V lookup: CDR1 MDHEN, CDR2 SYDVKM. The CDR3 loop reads CASSMGQSYGYTF. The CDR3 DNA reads TGTGCCAGCAGTATGGGACAGAGCTATGGCTACACCTTC.

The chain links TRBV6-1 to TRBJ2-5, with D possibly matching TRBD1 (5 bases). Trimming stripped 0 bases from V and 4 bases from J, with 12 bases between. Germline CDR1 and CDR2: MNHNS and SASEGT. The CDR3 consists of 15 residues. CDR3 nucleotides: TGTGCCAGCAGTGAAGCCCGGACAAAAGGAGAGACCCAGTACTTC. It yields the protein CASSEARTKGETQYF.

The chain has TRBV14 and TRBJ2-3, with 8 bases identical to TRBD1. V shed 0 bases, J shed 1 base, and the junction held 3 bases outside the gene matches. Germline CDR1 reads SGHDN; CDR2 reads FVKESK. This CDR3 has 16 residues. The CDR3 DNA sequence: TGTGCCAGCAGCCAAGATTGGACAGGGCGCACAGATACGCAGTATTTT. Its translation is CASSQDWTGRTDTQYF.

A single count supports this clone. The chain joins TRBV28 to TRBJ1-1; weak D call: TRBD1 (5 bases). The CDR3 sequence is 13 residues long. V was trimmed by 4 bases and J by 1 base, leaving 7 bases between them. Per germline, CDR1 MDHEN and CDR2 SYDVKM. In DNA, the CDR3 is TGTGCCAGCAGTTGGGGGACGAACACTGAAGCTTTCTTT. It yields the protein CASSWGTNTEAFF.

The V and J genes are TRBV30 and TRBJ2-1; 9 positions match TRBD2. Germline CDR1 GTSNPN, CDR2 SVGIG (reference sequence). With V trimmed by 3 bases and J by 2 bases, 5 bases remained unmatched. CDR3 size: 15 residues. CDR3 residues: CAWSSGTSTYNEQFF. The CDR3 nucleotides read TGTGCCTGGAGCTCCGGGACTAGCACCTACAATGAGCAGTTCTTC.